What follows describes a single T cell receptor beta chain. Some clones are missing from TCRdb's copy, which holds only in-frame ones; the method was immunoSEQ multiplex PCR. The sample shows 250,000 to 400,000 clones, more than 70% of them seen only once. The entry originates in a study of blood T cell repertoires in COVID-19. This CDR3 is built from 15 residues. Germline V gene data show CDR1 as MNHEY and CDR2 as SMNVEV (reference sequence). V lost 5 bases to trimming and J lost 5 bases; unmatched junction nucleotides: 10. This chain links TRBV27 with TRBJ1-2; 8 positions match TRBD1. Sample: PBMCs or T cells enriched from blood (not recorded which). The clonotype was recovered from a woman aged 30 to 39 who had recovered from COVID-19. The CDR3: CASSLDRGIIYGYTF. CDR3 bases: TGTGCCAGCAGTCTAGACAGGGGAATAATTTATGGCTACACCTTC.